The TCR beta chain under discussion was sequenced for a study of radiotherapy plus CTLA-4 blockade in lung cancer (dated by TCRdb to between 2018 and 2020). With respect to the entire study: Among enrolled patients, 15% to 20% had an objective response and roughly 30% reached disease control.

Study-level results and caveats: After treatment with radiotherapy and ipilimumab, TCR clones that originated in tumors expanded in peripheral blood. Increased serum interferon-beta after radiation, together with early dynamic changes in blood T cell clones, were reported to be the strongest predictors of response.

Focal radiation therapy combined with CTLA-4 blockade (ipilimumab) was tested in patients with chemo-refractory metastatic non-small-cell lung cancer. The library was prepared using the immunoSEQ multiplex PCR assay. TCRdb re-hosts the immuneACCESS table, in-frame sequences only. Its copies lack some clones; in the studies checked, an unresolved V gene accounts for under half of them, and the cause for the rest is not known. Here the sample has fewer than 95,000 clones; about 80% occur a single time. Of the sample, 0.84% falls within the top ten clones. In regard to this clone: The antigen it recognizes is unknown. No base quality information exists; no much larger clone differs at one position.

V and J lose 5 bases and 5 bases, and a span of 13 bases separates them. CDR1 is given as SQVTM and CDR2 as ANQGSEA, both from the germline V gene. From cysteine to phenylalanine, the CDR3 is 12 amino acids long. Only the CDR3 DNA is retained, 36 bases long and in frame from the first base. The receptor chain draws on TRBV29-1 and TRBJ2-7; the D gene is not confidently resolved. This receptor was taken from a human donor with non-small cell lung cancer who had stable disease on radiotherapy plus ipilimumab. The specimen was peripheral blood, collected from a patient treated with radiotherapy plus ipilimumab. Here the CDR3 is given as CSVNPGPHEQYF. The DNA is TGCAGCGTTAATCCTGGGCCCCACGAGCAGTACTTC.